What follows are 14 T cell receptor beta chains derived from one specimen sequenced in a study of T cells in Graves' hyperthyroidism and ophthalmopathy. RNA transcripts gave rise to amplified TCR beta CDR3 regions. The TCR CDR3 was amplified in a first-round RT-PCR using the HTBI primer set. TCRdb itself ran the multiplex PCR reads through MiXCR, one entry per CDR3 protein. The sample lists around 380,000 distinct CDR3 sequences; approximately 12% were seen once. Sequencing was performed on blood. The receptors shown here come from a man aged 25 to 40 with Graves' hyperthyroidism that later progressed to Graves' ophthalmopathy.

This clonotype has at least ten counts. The chain joins TRBV20-1 to TRBJ2-1; D ambiguous. This CDR3 spans 11 amino acids. Trimming pared 2 bases from V and 4 bases from J, leaving 3 bases between. Per the germline V gene, CDR1 is DFQATT and CDR2 is SNEGSKA (reference sequence). The CDR3 DNA reads as TGCAGTGCTAGACCTTACAATGAGCAGTTCTTC. This gives the protein CSARPYNEQFF.

At least ten counts were recorded for this clonotype. The genes are TRBV28 and TRBJ1-2; 7 bases are a match to TRBD1. Unmatched junction bases numbered 5, after V lost 7 bases and J lost 6 bases. Per germline, CDR1 MDHEN and CDR2 SYDVKM. CDR3 length: 12 amino acids. The CDR3 spells CASTDRDDGYTF. The CDR3, as DNA: TGTGCCAGCACCGACAGGGACGATGGCTACACCTTC.

At least ten counts were recorded for this clonotype. The chain recombines TRBV28 with TRBJ1-1; 10 bases are a match to TRBD1. Germline values: CDR1 MDHEN, CDR2 SYDVKM. This CDR3 comprises 17 residues. The J segment lost 6 bases and the V segment lost 6 bases, leaving 16 bases of the junction unmatched. This CDR3 reads CASSTQILDRGPPEAFF. As DNA, the CDR3 is TGTGCCAGCAGCACTCAAATCCTCGACAGGGGGCCCCCTGAAGCTTTCTTT.

The V and J genes are TRBV6-1 and TRBJ2-7; D is uncertain. This CDR3 region has 11 residues. Trimming pared 7 bases from V and 3 bases from J, leaving 7 bases between. Germline V CDR1 and CDR2: MNHNS, SASEGT. CDR3 residues: CASIGDYEQYF. CDR3 sequence (DNA): TGTGCCAGCATCGGAGACTACGAGCAGTACTTC.

This clonotype was detected ten times or more. This chain joins TRBV7-9 and TRBJ2-1, with 11 bases identical to TRBD1. Germline V gene sequence: CDR1 SEHNR, CDR2 FQNEAQ (reference sequence). V gave up 6 bases and J gave up 0 bases; unmatched junction bases: 10. There are 18 residues in the CDR3. The CDR3 coding sequence is TGTGCCAGCAGTCCCGGGACAGGGGGTGGAAGCTCCTACAATGAGCAGTTCTTC. Encoded protein: CASSPGTGGGSSYNEQFF.

This clonotype has a handful of counts. The J gene is TRBJ1-5, the V gene TRBV12-3 or TRBV12-4; D is unclear. The CDR3 extends over 13 amino acids. V lost 4 bases and J 4 bases, leaving 8 bases between the germline ends. For the CDR3, the DNA is TGTGCCAGCAGTTCTAGGAGAAATCAGCCCCAGCATTTT. Translation gives CASSSRRNQPQHF.

This clonotype has a handful of counts. The chain joins TRBV7-2 to TRBJ2-5; 10 bases line up with TRBD1. The CDR3 covers 14 residues. CDR1 SGHTA and CDR2 FQGNSA come from the germline V gene. J lost 4 bases, V lost 6 bases, and 5 bases had no gene match. DNA for the CDR3: TGTGCCAGCAGAAGGACAGGGGGAGGAGAGACCCAGTACTTC. It translates to CASRRTGGGETQYF.

This clonotype came up many times. This sequence joins TRBV5-6 and TRBJ1-1; D not resolved. CDR3 length: 12 amino acids. Trimming removed 5 bases at V and 4 bases at J, with 9 bases between. Germline CDR1 and CDR2: SGHDT and YYEEEE. CDR3 loop: CASSMGSTEAFF. The CDR3 bases are TGTGCCAGCAGTATGGGTTCCACTGAAGCTTTCTTT. The full variable domain, completed using reference TRBV5-6 and TRBJ1-1, is DAGVTQSPTHLIKTRGQQVTLRCSPKSGHDTVSWYQQALGQGPQFIFQYYEEEERQRGNFPDRFSGHQFPNYSSELNVNALLLGDSALYLCASSMGSTEAFFGQGTRLTVV.

This clonotype has just a few counts. The genes are TRBV2 and TRBJ1-1; D remains ambiguous. The V and J ends lost 2 bases and 4 bases respectively, with 17 bases between them. In germline, CDR1 is SNHLY, CDR2 FYNNEI. The CDR3 sequence is 16 residues long. The CDR3 DNA sequence: TGTGCCAGCAGTGAAAGGAGTTGGGGAGGTGGCACTGAAGCTTTCTTT. Translation gives CASSERSWGGGTEAFF.

This clonotype was observed at least ten times. The chain links TRBV7-2 to TRBJ2-1; TRBD2 agrees at 10 bases. The CDR3 runs to 15 residues. Unmatched junction bases numbered 3, after V lost 5 bases and J lost 2 bases. CDR1 is SGHTA, CDR2 FQGNSA, per germline. In nucleotides, the CDR3 is TGTGCCAGCAGCCCAACTAGCGGGGCCTACAATGAGCAGTTCTTC. This encodes CASSPTSGAYNEQFF.

This clonotype was counted between two and nine times. At one end the junction does not follow the germline gene, possibly because of a read error. This sequence joins TRBV3-1 and TRBJ1-2; D perhaps matches TRBD1 (5 bases). The CDR3 runs 13 residues. In germline, CDR1 is LGHDT, CDR2 YNNKEL (reference sequence). The CDR3 nucleotides read TGTGCCAGCAGCTCACAGGAGAACTACGGCTACACCTTC. It is translated as CASSSQENYGYTF.

This clonotype came up many times. The chain has TRBV3-1 and TRBJ2-3; D not certain. Germline V gene lookup returns CDR1 LGHDT and CDR2 YNNKEL (reference sequence). The germline V and J ends were trimmed by 2 bases and 2 bases, with 5 bases remaining between them. This CDR3 region has 13 residues. CDR3 loop: CASSQLFTDTQYF. In DNA form, the CDR3 reads TGTGCCAGCAGCCAACTTTTCACAGATACGCAGTATTTT.

This clonotype was observed many times. The J gene is TRBJ1-1, the V gene TRBV6-2 or TRBV6-3, with TRBD1 matching 7 bases. This CDR3 is 14 amino acids long. With V trimmed by 6 bases and J by 4 bases, 8 bases remained unmatched. CDR1 and CDR2 (germline): MNHEY, SVGEGT. CDR3 DNA sequence: TGTGCCAGCAGCCGACAGGGCGATGGCACTGAAGCTTTCTTT. Amino acids: CASSRQGDGTEAFF.

This clonotype showed up many times. The V call is TRBV3-1, the J call TRBJ1-1; TRBD1 might be the D (6 bases). V was trimmed by 3 bases and J by 1 base, leaving 9 bases between them. CDR3 length: 14 amino acids. The germline V gene encodes CDR1 LGHDT and CDR2 YNNKEL (reference sequence). The CDR3 region has the DNA TGTGCCAGCAGCCATCGGGACAAGAACACTGAAGCTTTCTTT. Protein: CASSHRDKNTEAFF.